These T cell receptor beta chains were read from a single sample in a study of response to subunit inactivated influenza vaccine. TCRdb re-called the RT-PCR reads through MiXCR, storing one row per CDR3 protein. This sample has over 750,000 distinct CDR3 sequences, with 21% found just once. Sequenced here: PBMCs from blood, sampled around 5 days after vaccination. The receptors come from a man in his forties or fifties who received an inactivated influenza vaccine. Each CDR3 is given with its conserved first and last residue. The D gene is left open where the match is weak. Not all rows give a size; the values are once, few, many and, for expanded clones, a class.

V	J	size	D	DNA	CDR3
TRBV20-1	TRBJ2-7	many	TRBD2	TGCAGTGTTTATAGCGGGGGCTACGAGCAGTACTTC	CSVYSGGYEQYF
TRBV28	TRBJ2-7	few	-	TGTGCCAGCAGTTCCTCAGGGGGGAGTGGGGAGCAGTACTTC	CASSSSGGSGEQYF
TRBV6-5	TRBJ2-5	many	TRBD1	TGTGCCAGCAGTTACTCTGGACAGGGCGACTTCGAGACCCAGTACTTC	CASSYSGQGDFETQYF
TRBV28	TRBJ2-7	-	-	TGTGCCAGCAGTCCCCCCAAGGACGACCAGTACTTC	CASSPPKDDQYF
TRBV7-3	TRBJ2-2	-	-	TGTGCCAGCAGCCCTAAAGGGACCTTAAGTCTTGGGGGAGGCACCGGGGAGCTGTTTTTT	CASSPKGTLSLGGGTGELFF
TRBV5-1	TRBJ2-1	few	TRBD2	TGCGCCAGCAGCTTGGAAATTGGGACTAGCCCGAATGGGGATGAGCAGTTCTTC	CASSLEIGTSPNGDEQFF
TRBV5-4	TRBJ2-7	many	TRBD1	TGTGCCAGCAGTCTGCCGGGACAGGGAGTGTACGAGCAGTACTTC	CASSLPGQGVYEQYF
TRBV7-9	TRBJ1-2	few	-	TGTGCCAGCAGCTTACACCCCCCCGGACACAAGAACTATGGCTACACCTTC	CASSLHPPGHKNYGYTF
TRBV9	TRBJ2-7	-	-	TGTGCCAGCAGCGGGGACGGCTCCTACGAGCAGTACTTC	CASSGDGSYEQYF
TRBV7-2	TRBJ2-1	-	-	TGTGCCAGCAGCTTACCAGCAACGGGTGAGCAGTTCTTC	CASSLPATGEQFF
TRBV4-1	TRBJ2-1	many	TRBD1	TGCGCCAGCAGCTATCCGGGACAGGGGCTCCAAGTAGGGGTGGAGCAGTTCTTC	CASSYPGQGLQVGVEQFF
TRBV20-1	TRBJ1-2	-	-	TGCAGTGCCCCACCGGGGCTAGCTAACTATGGCTACACCTTC	CSAPPGLANYGYTF
TRBV12-3/TRBV12-4	TRBJ2-1	few	-	TGTGCCAGCGCGACAGGTAGGAGCTCCTACAATGAGCAGTTCTTC	CASATGRSSYNEQFF
TRBV7-3	TRBJ2-1	many	-	TGTGCCAGCAGCTCCATCGGGGGTAGGGATGAGCAGTTCTTC	CASSSIGGRDEQFF
TRBV20-1	TRBJ2-7	once	TRBD2	TGCAGTGCTAGAGATCCTGTTAGCGGGTCCTACGAGCAGTACTTC	CSARDPVSGSYEQYF
TRBV10-3	TRBJ2-7	many	-	TGTGCCATCAGTGAAGGACTTGGGGCAGGGGATACCTACGAGCAGTACTTC	CAISEGLGAGDTYEQYF
TRBV12-3/TRBV12-4	TRBJ2-1	-	-	TGTGCCAGCAGTTCCGTTTCCGGGTCTGAGCAGTTCTTC	CASSSVSGSEQFF
TRBV6-1	TRBJ2-5	few	-	TGTGCCAGCAGCACCTCCACGCGAGAGACCCAGTACTTC	CASSTSTRETQYF
TRBV12-3/TRBV12-4	TRBJ2-2	many	-	TGTGCCAGCAGTTTGGCCAGCGGGGAGCTGTTTTTT	CASSLASGELFF
TRBV7-9	TRBJ2-1	-	TRBD2	TGTGCCAGCAGCTATATGACTAGCGGGAGTCCTAAGGATGAGCAGTTCTTC	CASSYMTSGSPKDEQFF
TRBV3-1	TRBJ2-7	few	TRBD2	TGTGCCAGCAGCCGCCCCCGACTAGCGGGAGGGTGGGAGCAGTACTTC	CASSRPRLAGGWEQYF
TRBV15	TRBJ2-7	few	-	TGTGCCACCAGCAGAGATTCCCCGTCGTTACGGGGCGAGCAGTACTTC	CATSRDSPSLRGEQYF
TRBV24-1	TRBJ2-4	-	-	TGTGCCACCAGTGTTGGCGGGGAAGCCAAAAACATTCAGTACTTC	CATSVGGEAKNIQYF
TRBV29-1	TRBJ2-5	-	-	TGCAGCGGCGCCCCCCGGCTCCAAGAGACCCAGTACTTC	CSGAPRLQETQYF